The present T cell receptor (beta chain) was sequenced within a study of T-cell reconstitution after alpha-beta-depleted transplantation in children. Researchers prepared the TCRbeta library using unique molecular identifiers, the study reports. TCRdb reprocessed the PCR reads with MiXCR, giving one entry per CDR3 protein. The profile shows about 340,000 distinct CDR3 sequences, less than 15% of them singletons. Germline CDR1 is MNHEY and CDR2 is SMNVEV (reference sequence). CDR3 length: 13 residues. Trimming took 6 bases from V and 5 from J, leaving 12 bases between them. This clonotype was seen a few times.

The material was PBMCs, obtained from the stem cell graft. This receptor was taken from a human donor who donated a stem cell graft to a child with Fanconi anemia. The chain has TRBV27 and TRBJ2-3, with D maybe TRBD2 (6 bases). For the CDR3, the DNA is TGTGCCAGCAGCTCATGGGGGGTAGATACGCAGTATTTT. Amino acid sequence: CASSSWGVDTQYF.